Listed below are T cell receptor beta chains from one sample, sequenced in a study of blood T cells in healthy people across ages. A single record per CDR3 protein comes from TCRdb applying MiXCR to the 5' RACE reads. Of over 500,000 distinct CDR3 sequences in the sample, about 29% were seen once. These records were also assigned to another study, of T cells of mothers and their children.

Input material: blood. The receptors come from a boy younger than 10 in good health. CDR3s include the opening cysteine and the closing phenylalanine or tryptophan. The D gene is left open where the match is weak. Expanded clones get a size class; other rows say once, few or many, or leave the size out.

TRBV12-3/TRBV12-4	.	TRBJ2-5	.	TGTGCCAGCAGTTTAATCAGGGGCGGTGGGGAGACCCAGTACTTC	CASSLIRGGGETQYF
TRBV12-3/TRBV12-4	.	TRBJ1-2	.	TGTGCCAGCAGTTTAACCCGTACCTATGGCTACACCTTC	CASSLTRTYGYTF
TRBV20-1	.	TRBJ2-7	.	TGCAGTGCTAGAGATATCTCTGGCGAGCAGTACTTC	CSARDISGEQYF
TRBV6-6	few	TRBJ2-3	TRBD2	TGTGCCAGCAGTCTTATAGCGGGAGCCACAGATACGCAGTATTTT	CASSLIAGATDTQYF
TRBV5-1	.	TRBJ2-3	.	TGCGCCACCTCAAACCTCCAGTGGATTTTT	CATSNLQWIF
TRBV4-3	.	TRBJ2-5	.	TGCGCCAGCAGCCAAGTTCGTTTGTTCGAGACCCAGTACTTC	CASSQVRLFETQYF
TRBV5-1	.	TRBJ1-1	.	TGCGCCAGCAGCTTGGAGGACGGGACTGAAGCTTTCTTT	CASSLEDGTEAFF
TRBV3-1	.	TRBJ2-3	TRBD2	TGTGCCAGCAGCCAAGGTCCTCAGATACGGGGGGGGCCGCCAGATACGCAGTATTTT	CASSQGPQIRGGPPDTQYF
TRBV7-2	.	TRBJ2-3	TRBD2	TGTGCCAGCAGCCTAGCACTAGCGGCAGATACGCAGTATTTT	CASSLALAADTQYF
TRBV9	.	TRBJ1-2	.	TGTGCCAGCAGCCATCAGACCACACACTATGGCTACACCTTC	CASSHQTTHYGYTF
TRBV10-3	few	TRBJ2-1	.	TGTGCCATCAGGGGTGGAGGGGTCGAGCAGTTCTTC	CAIRGGGVEQFF
TRBV9	.	TRBJ2-7	.	TGTGCCAGCAGCGGACCAGGGGACGAGCAGTACTTC	CASSGPGDEQYF
TRBV29-1	.	TRBJ2-7	TRBD1	TGCAGCGTTGCTTATCGGGGACAGGCCCGGTACGAGCAGTACTTC	CSVAYRGQARYEQYF
TRBV7-2	few	TRBJ2-3	.	TGTGCTAGCAGCCGCAGGGGAGGTGGCACAGATACGCAGTATTTT	CASSRRGGGTDTQYF
TRBV11-2	.	TRBJ2-1	.	TGTGCCAGCAGCGTCTACAGGAGCCACAATGAGCAGTTCTTC	CASSVYRSHNEQFF
TRBV20-1	.	TRBJ2-3	.	TGCAGTGCTAGCGGGAGTTCAGATACGCAGTATTTT	CSASGSSDTQYF
TRBV13	few	TRBJ2-4	.	TGTGCCAGCAGCTCGGAGGGGCCTCTAGCGGCCAAAAACATTCAGTACTTC	CASSSEGPLAAKNIQYF
TRBV6-5	few	TRBJ2-5	.	TGTGCCAGCAGTTACTCCCCCCGGGGCTTGGGGGAGACCCAGTACTTC	CASSYSPRGLGETQYF
TRBV11-2	few	TRBJ2-3	.	TGTGCCAGCAGCTTAGTAGGGGGCGGGAGCCCCACAGATACGCAGTATTTT	CASSLVGGGSPTDTQYF
TRBV6-2/TRBV6-3	few	TRBJ2-7	.	TGTGCCAGCACCTCAGACGGGGAGTGGAAAATTTACGAGCAGTACTTC	CASTSDGEWKIYEQYF
TRBV12-3/TRBV12-4	few	TRBJ1-2	.	TGTGCCAGCAGAGACAACCGGGACAACTATGGCTACACCTTC	CASRDNRDNYGYTF
TRBV6-5	.	TRBJ2-2	.	TGTGCCAGCAGTTACGGGTGGCTGGGAAACACCGGGGAGCTGTTTTTT	CASSYGWLGNTGELFF
TRBV29-1	.	TRBJ2-5	TRBD1	TGCAGCGCCGGGACAGGGGGTGGTGAGCAGTACTTC	CSAGTGGGEQYF
TRBV12-3/TRBV12-4	.	TRBJ2-7	.	TGTGCCAGCGGTACGGGACCCTCTTCCGAGCAGTACTTC	CASGTGPSSEQYF
TRBV20-1	few	TRBJ2-5	TRBD1	TGCAGTGCTAGAGATCAGGGGACAGGGCTTCAAGAGACCCAGTACTTC	CSARDQGTGLQETQYF